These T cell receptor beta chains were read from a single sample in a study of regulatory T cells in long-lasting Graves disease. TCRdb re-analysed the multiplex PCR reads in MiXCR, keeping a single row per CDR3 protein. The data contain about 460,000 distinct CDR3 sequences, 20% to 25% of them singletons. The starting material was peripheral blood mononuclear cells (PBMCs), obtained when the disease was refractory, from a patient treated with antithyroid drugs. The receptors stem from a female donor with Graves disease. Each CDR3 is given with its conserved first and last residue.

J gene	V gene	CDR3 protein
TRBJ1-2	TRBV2	CASSVDMGGYTF
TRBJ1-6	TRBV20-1	CSAGTDNNSPLHF
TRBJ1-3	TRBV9	CASGNSLSGNTIYF
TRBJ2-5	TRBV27	CASNLHAGTGQETQYF
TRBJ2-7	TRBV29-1	CSVAGFHSYEQYF
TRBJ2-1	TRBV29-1	CSVARGRSYNEQFF
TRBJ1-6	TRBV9	CASSPMLPSSSYNSPLHF
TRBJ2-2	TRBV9	CASSVGTGVNTGELFF
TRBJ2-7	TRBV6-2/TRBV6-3	CASSKGLYEQYF
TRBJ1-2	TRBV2	CASRGLLLEYGYTF
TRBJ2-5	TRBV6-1	CASRGGLAGGGRQETQYF
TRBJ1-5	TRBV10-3	CAIGVQHF
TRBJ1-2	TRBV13	CASSPRQRNYGYTF
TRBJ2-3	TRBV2	CASRERGPSTDTQYF
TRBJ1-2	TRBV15	CATSRDPPVGYGYTF
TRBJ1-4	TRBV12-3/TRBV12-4	CASRRGGSNEKLFF
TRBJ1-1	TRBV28	CASTETGIWNTEAFF
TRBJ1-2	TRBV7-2	CASSLGQGDNYGYTF
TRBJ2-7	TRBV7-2	CASSFGTDYEQYF
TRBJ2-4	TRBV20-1	CSAWKGGAKNIQHF
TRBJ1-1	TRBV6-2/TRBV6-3	CASSYSSGTGRGTEAFF
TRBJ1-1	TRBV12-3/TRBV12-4	CASSFSLGESQGRRMNTEAFF